This T cell receptor (beta chain) appears in the sequencing data of a study of T cell changes during pregnancy in multiple sclerosis. Clones were sequenced by immunoSEQ multiplex PCR, and TCRdb holds only the in-frame ones, with some missing. The sample carries about 77,000 clones, about 93% recorded once. Germline CDR1 is SGHNT and CDR2 is YYREEE (reference sequence). Trimming removed 5 bases at V and 7 bases at J, with 13 bases between. This CDR3 comprises 14 residues. The sequence derives from a female donor in good health, enrolled as a control in a pregnancy study. The chain joins TRBV5-4 to TRBJ1-6; possible D gene TRBD1, 5 bases. The sequencing used peripheral blood, collected after pregnancy. This chain's CDR3 is CASSWGEYNSPLHF. CDR3 nucleotides: TGTGCCAGCAGTTGGGGGGAATACAATTCACCCCTCCACTTT.